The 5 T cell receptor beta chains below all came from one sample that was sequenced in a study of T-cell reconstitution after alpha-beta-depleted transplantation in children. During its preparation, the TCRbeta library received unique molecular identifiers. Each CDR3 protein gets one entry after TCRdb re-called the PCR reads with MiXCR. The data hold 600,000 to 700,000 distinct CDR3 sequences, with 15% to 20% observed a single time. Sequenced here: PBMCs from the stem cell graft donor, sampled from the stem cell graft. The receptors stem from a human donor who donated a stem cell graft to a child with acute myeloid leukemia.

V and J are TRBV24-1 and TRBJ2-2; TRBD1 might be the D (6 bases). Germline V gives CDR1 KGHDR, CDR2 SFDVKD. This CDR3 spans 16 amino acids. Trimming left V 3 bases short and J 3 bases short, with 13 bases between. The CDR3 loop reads CATSDNQGYYTGELFF. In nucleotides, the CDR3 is TGTGCCACCAGTGATAACCAGGGGTATTACACCGGGGAGCTGTTTTTT.

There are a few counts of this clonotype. The CDR3 DNA sequence: TGTGCCATCAGCCTGGGACTAGCTTTCGACACCGGGGAGCTGTTTTTT. Translation: CAISLGLAFDTGELFF. The chain is built from TRBV10-3 and TRBJ2-2; 9 positions agree with TRBD2. Losses at the gene ends were 6 bases for V and 3 bases for J; bases not matched to a gene: 8. CDR3 size: 16 residues. Germline values: CDR1 ENHRY, CDR2 SYGVKD.

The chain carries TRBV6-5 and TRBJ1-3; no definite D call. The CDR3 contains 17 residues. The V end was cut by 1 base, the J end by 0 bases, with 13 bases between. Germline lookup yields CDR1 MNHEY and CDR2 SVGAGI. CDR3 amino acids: CASSYLTGPISGNTIYF. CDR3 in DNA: TGTGCCAGCAGTTACTTGACCGGCCCGATCTCTGGAAACACCATATATTTT.

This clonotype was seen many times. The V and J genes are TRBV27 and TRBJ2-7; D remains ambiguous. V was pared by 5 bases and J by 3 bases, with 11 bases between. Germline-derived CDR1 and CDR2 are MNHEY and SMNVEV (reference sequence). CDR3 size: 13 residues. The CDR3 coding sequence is TGTGCCAGCAGTGTAAATGAGGTCTACGAGCAGTACTTC. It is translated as CASSVNEVYEQYF.

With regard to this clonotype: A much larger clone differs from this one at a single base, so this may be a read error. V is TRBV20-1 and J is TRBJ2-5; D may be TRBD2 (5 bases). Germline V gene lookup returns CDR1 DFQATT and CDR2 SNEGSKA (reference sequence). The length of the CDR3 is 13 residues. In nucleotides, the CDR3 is TGCAGTGCTAGACAGGCGGGCCAAGAGACCCAGAACTTC. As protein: CSARQAGQETQNF.